These T cell receptor beta chains were read from a single sample in a study of T-cell memory formation after mild COVID-19. Each CDR3 protein gets one entry after TCRdb re-called the 5' RACE reads with MiXCR. The data hold about 340,000 distinct CDR3 sequences, with 20% to 25% observed a single time. Sequenced material: PBMCs or a T cell subset sorted from them (not recorded which). The source of these receptors is an adult woman who had mild COVID-19 (a few samples of this study predate the infection). Cell type and time point are not known. Both conserved end residues are part of each CDR3. A D gene is named only where the DNA matches it firmly. Only part of the rows carry a size: once, few, many, or a class if the clone is expanded.

cdr3_nt: TGTGCCAGCAGTTTGAGGCAGGGGATCGTAGCTGAAGCTTTCTTT; cdr3_aa: CASSLRQGIVAEAFF; d_call: NA; clone_size: medium-sized; v_call: TRBV28; j_call: TRBJ1-1
cdr3_nt: TGTGCCAGCAGCTTCCTGGAGGGCAATGAGCAGTTCTTC; cdr3_aa: CASSFLEGNEQFF; d_call: NA; clone_size: NA; v_call: TRBV7-9; j_call: TRBJ2-1
cdr3_nt: TGTGCCAGCAGCTTAGCGGTCCTAGCGGGAGGGAACACCGGGGAGCTGTTTTTT; cdr3_aa: CASSLAVLAGGNTGELFF; d_call: TRBD2; clone_size: few; v_call: TRBV7-6; j_call: TRBJ2-2
cdr3_nt: TGCAGCGTTGATCGGGGGCAGGGGATCTACGAGCAGTACTTC; cdr3_aa: CSVDRGQGIYEQYF; d_call: NA; clone_size: NA; v_call: TRBV29-1; j_call: TRBJ2-7
cdr3_nt: TGTGCCAGCACCGTTAGGGGCCCGGGGGGTCATCAGCCCCAGCATTTT; cdr3_aa: CASTVRGPGGHQPQHF; d_call: NA; clone_size: few; v_call: TRBV2; j_call: TRBJ1-5
cdr3_nt: TGTGCCAGCAGTTTCTACCACAATGAGCAGTTCTTC; cdr3_aa: CASSFYHNEQFF; d_call: NA; clone_size: few; v_call: TRBV6-2/TRBV6-3; j_call: TRBJ2-1
cdr3_nt: TGTGCCAGCAGCTTAGAGGTGTCTGGTCAGGGGGTCGACTTC; cdr3_aa: CASSLEVSGQGVDF; d_call: TRBD1; clone_size: NA; v_call: TRBV7-9; j_call: TRBJ2-7
cdr3_nt: TGCGCCAGCAGCCAGACCCTCGGGGAGACCCAGTACTTC; cdr3_aa: CASSQTLGETQYF; d_call: NA; clone_size: NA; v_call: TRBV4-1; j_call: TRBJ2-5
cdr3_nt: TGCGCCAGCAGCCAAGATCCCCGCCGTTTAGTCAAAAACATTCAGTACTTC; cdr3_aa: CASSQDPRRLVKNIQYF; d_call: NA; clone_size: many; v_call: TRBV4-1; j_call: TRBJ2-4
cdr3_nt: TGTGCCAGCAGTCTCCAGCCCGGGACTAGCGGGATGGTGGTCGGGGATGAGCAGTTCTTC; cdr3_aa: CASSLQPGTSGMVVGDEQFF; d_call: TRBD2; clone_size: NA; v_call: TRBV27; j_call: TRBJ2-1
cdr3_nt: TGTGCCTGGAGTGGAGGTGACAGGGGATTACACGAGCAGTACTTC; cdr3_aa: CAWSGGDRGLHEQYF; d_call: TRBD1; clone_size: NA; v_call: TRBV30; j_call: TRBJ2-7
cdr3_nt: TGTGCCAGCTACCCGTCGACTTACTCTGGAAACACCATATATTTT; cdr3_aa: CASYPSTYSGNTIYF; d_call: NA; clone_size: few; v_call: TRBV5-5; j_call: TRBJ1-3
cdr3_nt: TGTGCCAGCTCACCGCTCTCCTATGTAACTGGTAACAATGAGCAGTTCTTC; cdr3_aa: CASSPLSYVTGNNEQFF; d_call: NA; clone_size: few; v_call: TRBV18; j_call: TRBJ2-1
cdr3_nt: TGTGCCAGCAGCCACTCAGAGACAGGAGGGAACTATGGCTACACCTTC; cdr3_aa: CASSHSETGGNYGYTF; d_call: NA; clone_size: NA; v_call: TRBV6-5; j_call: TRBJ1-2
cdr3_nt: TGCAGCGTTATTGGGGTTCTGAACACTGAAGCTTTCTTT; cdr3_aa: CSVIGVLNTEAFF; d_call: NA; clone_size: NA; v_call: TRBV29-1; j_call: TRBJ1-1
cdr3_nt: TGTGCCAGCAGTGAAGTGGCGGGGTCCCACACAGATACGCAGTATTTT; cdr3_aa: CASSEVAGSHTDTQYF; d_call: NA; clone_size: few; v_call: TRBV6-1; j_call: TRBJ2-3
cdr3_nt: TGTGCCAGCAGTTTATTCAGGGTGCTGGACTACAATGAGCAGTTCTTC; cdr3_aa: CASSLFRVLDYNEQFF; d_call: NA; clone_size: few; v_call: TRBV12-3/TRBV12-4; j_call: TRBJ2-1
cdr3_nt: TGTGCCAGCAGCCCTATTCAAGGTAACACTGAAGCTTTCTTT; cdr3_aa: CASSPIQGNTEAFF; d_call: NA; clone_size: few; v_call: TRBV27; j_call: TRBJ1-1
cdr3_nt: TGCGCCAGCAGCTTGGCCGCAGGGTTTAACATGAACACTGAAGCTTTCTTT; cdr3_aa: CASSLAAGFNMNTEAFF; d_call: NA; clone_size: NA; v_call: TRBV5-1; j_call: TRBJ1-1
cdr3_nt: TGTGCCAGCAGCCTCTGGACAGGGCGTAGCACAGATACGCAGTATTTT; cdr3_aa: CASSLWTGRSTDTQYF; d_call: TRBD1; clone_size: many; v_call: TRBV7-2; j_call: TRBJ2-3
cdr3_nt: TGTGCCACCAGTGATTCGAGCGGGGGGCGCACAGATACGCAGTATTTT; cdr3_aa: CATSDSSGGRTDTQYF; d_call: TRBD2; clone_size: NA; v_call: TRBV24-1; j_call: TRBJ2-3
cdr3_nt: TGCAGTGCTAGAGACGGGACTAGCTCTGACGAGCAGTTCTTC; cdr3_aa: CSARDGTSSDEQFF; d_call: TRBD2; clone_size: few; v_call: TRBV20-1; j_call: TRBJ2-1
cdr3_nt: TGCGCCAGCAGCTTGGGCGGCGGGGCCGTCTACGAGCAGTACTTC; cdr3_aa: CASSLGGGAVYEQYF; d_call: NA; clone_size: few; v_call: TRBV5-1; j_call: TRBJ2-7
cdr3_nt: TGTGCCAGCAGCTCTTCTGATGGAGCCCCGAGTTACAATGAGCAGTTCTTC; cdr3_aa: CASSSSDGAPSYNEQFF; d_call: NA; clone_size: few; v_call: TRBV11-1; j_call: TRBJ2-1
cdr3_nt: TGTGCCAGCAGTTTATCCAGGGCCTACGAGCAGTACTTC; cdr3_aa: CASSLSRAYEQYF; d_call: NA; clone_size: NA; v_call: TRBV27; j_call: TRBJ2-7
cdr3_nt: TGTGCCAGCAGCCCCGACACTCTAGCCAAAAACATTCAGTACTTC; cdr3_aa: CASSPDTLAKNIQYF; d_call: NA; clone_size: many; v_call: TRBV7-9; j_call: TRBJ2-4
cdr3_nt: TGTGCCAGCAGCGTAGGAGGGGGACAAGCATACGAGCAGTACTTC; cdr3_aa: CASSVGGGQAYEQYF; d_call: NA; clone_size: few; v_call: TRBV9; j_call: TRBJ2-7
cdr3_nt: TGTGCCAGCAGTCATCAGACTAGCGAGTACAATGAGCAGTTCTTC; cdr3_aa: CASSHQTSEYNEQFF; d_call: TRBD2; clone_size: NA; v_call: TRBV6-5; j_call: TRBJ2-1
cdr3_nt: TGTGCCAGCTCACCACCAACAGCGATCGGGGAGCTGTTTTTT; cdr3_aa: CASSPPTAIGELFF; d_call: NA; clone_size: few; v_call: TRBV18; j_call: TRBJ2-2
cdr3_nt: TGCAGCGTTGAATGGGGAGGGGATACGCAGTATTTT; cdr3_aa: CSVEWGGDTQYF; d_call: TRBD2; clone_size: NA; v_call: TRBV29-1; j_call: TRBJ2-3
cdr3_nt: TGTGCCAGCAGCTCCGGGACAGTTAACTATGGCTACACCTTC; cdr3_aa: CASSSGTVNYGYTF; d_call: TRBD1; clone_size: many; v_call: TRBV5-4; j_call: TRBJ1-2
cdr3_nt: TGCAGTGCCCTCGGGAGGGCCCATTCACCCCTCCACTTT; cdr3_aa: CSALGRAHSPLHF; d_call: NA; clone_size: few; v_call: TRBV20-1; j_call: TRBJ1-6
cdr3_nt: TGCGCCAGCAGCTTGCTCCCTAGCGGGGGGAGCTCCTACGAGCAGTACTTC; cdr3_aa: CASSLLPSGGSSYEQYF; d_call: TRBD2; clone_size: NA; v_call: TRBV5-1; j_call: TRBJ2-7
cdr3_nt: TGTGCCAGCAGCTTCAGCGGGCGTACAGATACGCAGTATTTT; cdr3_aa: CASSFSGRTDTQYF; d_call: NA; clone_size: many; v_call: TRBV7-2; j_call: TRBJ2-3
cdr3_nt: TGTGCCAGCAGCCCGGACAGTCGTCATGAGCAGTTCTTC; cdr3_aa: CASSPDSRHEQFF; d_call: NA; clone_size: many; v_call: TRBV3-1; j_call: TRBJ2-1
cdr3_nt: TGTGCCAGTAGTTCCGGGACAGGTTACGGGGCCAACGTCCTGACTTTC; cdr3_aa: CASSSGTGYGANVLTF; d_call: TRBD1; clone_size: NA; v_call: TRBV19; j_call: TRBJ2-6
cdr3_nt: TGCGCCAGCAGATTTCTAGCGGGGGGGATGAATGAGCAGTTCTTC; cdr3_aa: CASRFLAGGMNEQFF; d_call: TRBD2; clone_size: few; v_call: TRBV5-1; j_call: TRBJ2-1
cdr3_nt: TGTGCCAGCAGCTTAGCACCACAGGGATCCTCACAAGGGACCCAGTACTTC; cdr3_aa: CASSLAPQGSSQGTQYF; d_call: NA; clone_size: NA; v_call: TRBV11-2; j_call: TRBJ2-5
cdr3_nt: TGTGCCAGCAGCTTGGCTGGGTACTTAGAGACCCAGTACTTC; cdr3_aa: CASSLAGYLETQYF; d_call: NA; clone_size: NA; v_call: TRBV7-2; j_call: TRBJ2-5
cdr3_nt: TGTGCCAGCAGTTACAGGCAAGAGACCCAGTACTTC; cdr3_aa: CASSYRQETQYF; d_call: NA; clone_size: NA; v_call: TRBV6-5; j_call: TRBJ2-5
cdr3_nt: TGCAGCGTCATCGGCAGCGGGACTCCTCCGGGGACCCAGTACTTC; cdr3_aa: CSVIGSGTPPGTQYF; d_call: TRBD2; clone_size: NA; v_call: TRBV29-1; j_call: TRBJ2-5
cdr3_nt: TGTGCCACCAGTGAAGGACAGGGAGAGAGAAGCTCCTATGGCTACACCTTC; cdr3_aa: CATSEGQGERSSYGYTF; d_call: TRBD1; clone_size: few; v_call: TRBV24-1; j_call: TRBJ1-2
cdr3_nt: TGTGCCAGCAGCCAAGCCCTCGGTAGGGGGCTTATGAACACTGAAGCTTTCTTT; cdr3_aa: CASSQALGRGLMNTEAFF; d_call: TRBD1; clone_size: NA; v_call: TRBV3-1; j_call: TRBJ1-1
cdr3_nt: TGTGCCAGCAGGGACTCTGGGGCCAACGTCCTGACTTTC; cdr3_aa: CASRDSGANVLTF; d_call: NA; clone_size: many; v_call: TRBV12-3/TRBV12-4; j_call: TRBJ2-6
cdr3_nt: TGTGCCAGCAGCGTAGCTACTACGGGTATGAGGGGGCGCCAAGAGACCCAGTACTTC; cdr3_aa: CASSVATTGMRGRQETQYF; d_call: TRBD1; clone_size: many; v_call: TRBV9; j_call: TRBJ2-5
cdr3_nt: TGTGCCAGCAGCTTAGAAGCCTATAACTATGGCTACACCTTC; cdr3_aa: CASSLEAYNYGYTF; d_call: NA; clone_size: NA; v_call: TRBV7-9; j_call: TRBJ1-2
cdr3_nt: TGTGCCAGCAGCCTATATTCGGGGCTGGCCAAAAACATTCAGTACTTC; cdr3_aa: CASSLYSGLAKNIQYF; d_call: NA; clone_size: NA; v_call: TRBV12-3/TRBV12-4; j_call: TRBJ2-4
cdr3_nt: TGTGCCAGTAGTATAGACGACAGGGCCCGGTTGGGCAATCAGCCCCAGCATTTT; cdr3_aa: CASSIDDRARLGNQPQHF; d_call: TRBD1; clone_size: many; v_call: TRBV19; j_call: TRBJ1-5